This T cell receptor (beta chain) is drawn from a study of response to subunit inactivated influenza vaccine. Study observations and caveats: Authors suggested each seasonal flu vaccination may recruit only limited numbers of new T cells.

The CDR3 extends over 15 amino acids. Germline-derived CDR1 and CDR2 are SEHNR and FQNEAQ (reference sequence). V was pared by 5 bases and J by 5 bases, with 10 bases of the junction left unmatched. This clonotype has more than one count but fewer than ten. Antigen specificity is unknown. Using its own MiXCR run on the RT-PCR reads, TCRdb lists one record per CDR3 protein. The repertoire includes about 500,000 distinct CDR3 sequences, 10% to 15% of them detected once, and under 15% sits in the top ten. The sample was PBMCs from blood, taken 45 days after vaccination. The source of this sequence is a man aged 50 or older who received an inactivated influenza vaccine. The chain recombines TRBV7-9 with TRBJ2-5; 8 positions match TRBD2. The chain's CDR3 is CASSGRAGESETQYF. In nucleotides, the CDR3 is TGTGCCAGCAGCGGACGAGCGGGAGAATCTGAGACCCAGTACTTC.